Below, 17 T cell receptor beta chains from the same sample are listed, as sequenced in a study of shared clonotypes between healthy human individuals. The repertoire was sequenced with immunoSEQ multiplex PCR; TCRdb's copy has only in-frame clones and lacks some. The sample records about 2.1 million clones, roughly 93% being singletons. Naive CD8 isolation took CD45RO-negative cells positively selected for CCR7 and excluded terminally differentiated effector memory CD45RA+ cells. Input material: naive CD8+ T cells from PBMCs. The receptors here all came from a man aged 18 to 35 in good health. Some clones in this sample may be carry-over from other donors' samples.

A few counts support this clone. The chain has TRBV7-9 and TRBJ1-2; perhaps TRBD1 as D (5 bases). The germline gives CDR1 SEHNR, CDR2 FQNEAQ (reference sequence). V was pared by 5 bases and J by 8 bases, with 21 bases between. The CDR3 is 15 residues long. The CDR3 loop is CASSPPDDRRDGYTF. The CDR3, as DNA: TGTGCCAGCAGCCCACCAGATGACCGGAGGGACGGCTACACCTTC.

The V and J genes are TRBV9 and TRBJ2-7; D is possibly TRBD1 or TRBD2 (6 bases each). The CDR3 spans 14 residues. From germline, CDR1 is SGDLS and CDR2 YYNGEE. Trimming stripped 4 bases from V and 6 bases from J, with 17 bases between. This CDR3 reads CASSPHRGLPEQYF. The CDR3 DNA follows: TGTGCCAGCAGCCCACACCGGGGGCTCCCCGAGCAGTACTTC.

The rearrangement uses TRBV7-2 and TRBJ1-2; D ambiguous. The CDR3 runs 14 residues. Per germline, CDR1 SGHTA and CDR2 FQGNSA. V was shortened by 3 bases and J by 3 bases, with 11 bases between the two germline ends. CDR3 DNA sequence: TGTGCCAGCAGCTTCCCGATGCCGGACTATGGCTACACCTTC. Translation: CASSFPMPDYGYTF.

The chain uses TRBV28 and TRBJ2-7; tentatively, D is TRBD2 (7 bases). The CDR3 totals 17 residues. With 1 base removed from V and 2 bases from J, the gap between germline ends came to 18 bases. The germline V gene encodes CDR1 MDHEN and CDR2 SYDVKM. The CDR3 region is CASSLSPGGRGTYEQYF. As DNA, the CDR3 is TGTGCCAGCAGTTTATCCCCCGGGGGGCGGGGAACCTACGAGCAGTACTTC. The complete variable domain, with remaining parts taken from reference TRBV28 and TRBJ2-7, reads DVKVTQSSRYLVKRTGEKVFLECVQDMDHENMFWYRQDPGLGLRLIYFSYDVKMKEKGDIPEGYSVSREKKERFSLILESASTNQTSMYLCASSLSPGGRGTYEQYFGPGTRLTVT.

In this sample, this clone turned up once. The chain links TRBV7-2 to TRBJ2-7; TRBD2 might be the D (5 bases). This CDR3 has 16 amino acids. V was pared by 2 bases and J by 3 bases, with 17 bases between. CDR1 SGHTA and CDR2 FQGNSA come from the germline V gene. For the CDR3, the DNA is TGTGCCAGCAGCTTACGGTCTCCGGGAATACTCTACGAGCAGTACTTC. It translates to CASSLRSPGILYEQYF.

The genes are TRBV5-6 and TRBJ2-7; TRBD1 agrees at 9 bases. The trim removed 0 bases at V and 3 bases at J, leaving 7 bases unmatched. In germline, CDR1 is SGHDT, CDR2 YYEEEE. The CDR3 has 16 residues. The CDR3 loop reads CASSLVFDRGDYEQYF. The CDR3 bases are TGTGCCAGCAGCTTGGTCTTTGACAGGGGGGACTACGAGCAGTACTTC. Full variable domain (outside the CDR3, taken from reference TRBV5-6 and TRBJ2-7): DAGVTQSPTHLIKTRGQQVTLRCSPKSGHDTVSWYQQALGQGPQFIFQYYEEEERQRGNFPDRFSGHQFPNYSSELNVNALLLGDSALYLCASSLVFDRGDYEQYFGPGTRLTVT.

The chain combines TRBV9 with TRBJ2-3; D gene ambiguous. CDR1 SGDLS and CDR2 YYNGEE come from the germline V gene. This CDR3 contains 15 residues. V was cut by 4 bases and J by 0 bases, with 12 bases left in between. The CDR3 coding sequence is TGTGCCAGCAGCCCAATCCGGGCCAGCACAGATACGCAGTATTTT. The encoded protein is CASSPIRASTDTQYF.

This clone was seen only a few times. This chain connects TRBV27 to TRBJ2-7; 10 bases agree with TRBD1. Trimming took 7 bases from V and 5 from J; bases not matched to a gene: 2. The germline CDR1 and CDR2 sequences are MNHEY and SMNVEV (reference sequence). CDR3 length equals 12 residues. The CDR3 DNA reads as TGTGCCAGCATGGGACAGGGGAACGAGCAGTACTTC. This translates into CASMGQGNEQYF.

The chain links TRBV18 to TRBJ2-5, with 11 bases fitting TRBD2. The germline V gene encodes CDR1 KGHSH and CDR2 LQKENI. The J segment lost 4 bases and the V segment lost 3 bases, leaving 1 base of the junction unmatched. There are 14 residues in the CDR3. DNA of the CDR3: TGTGCCAGCTCACCTGGGACTAGCGGAGAGACCCAGTACTTC. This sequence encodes CASSPGTSGETQYF.

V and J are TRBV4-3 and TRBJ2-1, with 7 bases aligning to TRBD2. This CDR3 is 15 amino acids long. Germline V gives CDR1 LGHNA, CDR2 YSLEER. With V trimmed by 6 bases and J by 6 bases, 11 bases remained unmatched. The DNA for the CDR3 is TGCGCCAGCAGGCCCGGGACTATGGATCGCAATGAGCAGTTCTTC. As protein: CASRPGTMDRNEQFF.

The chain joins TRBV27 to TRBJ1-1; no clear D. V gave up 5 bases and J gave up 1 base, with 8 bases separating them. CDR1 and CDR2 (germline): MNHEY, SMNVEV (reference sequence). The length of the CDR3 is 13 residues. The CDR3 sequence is CASSNYRNTEAFF. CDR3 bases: TGTGCCAGCAGTAATTACAGGAACACTGAAGCTTTCTTT.

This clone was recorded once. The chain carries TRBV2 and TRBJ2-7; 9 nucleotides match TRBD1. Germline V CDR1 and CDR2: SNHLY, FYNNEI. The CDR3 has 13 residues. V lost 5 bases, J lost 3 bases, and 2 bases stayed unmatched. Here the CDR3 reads CASSRDRDYEQYF. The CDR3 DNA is TGTGCCAGCAGTAGGGACAGGGACTACGAGCAGTACTTC.

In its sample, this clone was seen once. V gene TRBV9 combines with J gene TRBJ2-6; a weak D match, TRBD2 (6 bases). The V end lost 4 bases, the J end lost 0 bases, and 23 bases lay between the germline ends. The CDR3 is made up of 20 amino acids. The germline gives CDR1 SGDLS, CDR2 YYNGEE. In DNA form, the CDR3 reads TGTGCCAGCAGCCTGCCCTTTGCGGGGCCCAACCTCTCTGGGGCCAACGTCCTGACTTTC. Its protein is CASSLPFAGPNLSGANVLTF.

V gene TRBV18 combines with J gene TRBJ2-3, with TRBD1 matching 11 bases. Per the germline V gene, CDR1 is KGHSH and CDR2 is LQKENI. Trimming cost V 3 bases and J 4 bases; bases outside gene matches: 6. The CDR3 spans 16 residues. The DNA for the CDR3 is TGTGCCAGCTCACCGAAGGACAGGGGGCTTGCAGATACGCAGTATTTT. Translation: CASSPKDRGLADTQYF.

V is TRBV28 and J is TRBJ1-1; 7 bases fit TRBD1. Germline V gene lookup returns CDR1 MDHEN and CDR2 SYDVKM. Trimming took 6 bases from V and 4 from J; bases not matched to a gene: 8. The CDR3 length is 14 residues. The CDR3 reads CASSSGGVFTEAFF. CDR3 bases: TGTGCCAGCAGCTCAGGGGGGGTTTTCACTGAAGCTTTCTTT.

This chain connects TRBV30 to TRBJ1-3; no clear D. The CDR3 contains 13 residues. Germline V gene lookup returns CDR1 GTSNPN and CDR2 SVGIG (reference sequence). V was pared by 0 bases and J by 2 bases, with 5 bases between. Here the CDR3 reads CAWSVSTGNTIYF. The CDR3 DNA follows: TGTGCCTGGAGTGTCTCAACTGGAAACACCATATATTTT. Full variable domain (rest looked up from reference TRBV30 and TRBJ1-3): SQTIHQWPATLVQPVGSPLSLECTVEGTSNPNLYWYRQAAGRGLQLLFYSVGIGQISSEVPQNLSASRPQDRQFILSSKKLLLSDSGFYLCAWSVSTGNTIYFGEGSWLTVV.

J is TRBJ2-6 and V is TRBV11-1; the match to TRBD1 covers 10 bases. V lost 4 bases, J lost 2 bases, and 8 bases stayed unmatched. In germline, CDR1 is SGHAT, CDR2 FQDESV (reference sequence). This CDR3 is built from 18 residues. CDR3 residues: CASSYPGTGVAGANVLTF. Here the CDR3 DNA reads TGTGCCAGCAGCTACCCCGGGACAGGGGTCGCTGGGGCCAACGTCCTGACTTTC.